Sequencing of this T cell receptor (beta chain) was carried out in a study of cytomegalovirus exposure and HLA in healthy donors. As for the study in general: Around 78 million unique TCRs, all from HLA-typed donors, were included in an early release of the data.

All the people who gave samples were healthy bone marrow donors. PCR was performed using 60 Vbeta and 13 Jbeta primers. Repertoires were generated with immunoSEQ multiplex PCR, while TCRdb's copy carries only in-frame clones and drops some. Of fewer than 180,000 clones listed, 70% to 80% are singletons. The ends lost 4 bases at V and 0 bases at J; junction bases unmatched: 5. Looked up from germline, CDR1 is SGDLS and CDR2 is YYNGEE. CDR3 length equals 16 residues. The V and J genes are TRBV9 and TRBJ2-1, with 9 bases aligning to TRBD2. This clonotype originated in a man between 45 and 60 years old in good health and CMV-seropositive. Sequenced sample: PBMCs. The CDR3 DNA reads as TGTGCCAGCAGCACAAGACTAGCGGACTCCTACAATGAGCAGTTCTTC. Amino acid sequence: CASSTRLADSYNEQFF.